This T cell receptor (beta chain) was obtained from a study of lymphopenia after photon versus proton radiotherapy. General study points: Survival link was tested only in deceased patients; proton benefit remains a possibility. Proton therapy kept repertoires fairly stable, unlike photons, which gained effector/memory cells.

A remark on this clone: Its antigen is not identified.

Produced via immunoSEQ multiplex PCR; TCRdb's table is partial and in-frame only. This sample yields tens of thousands of clones, of which about 89% are seen a single time; more than 9.5% belongs to the top ten. Sequencing was performed on peripheral blood, taken from a patient treated with proton-based radiotherapy. The receptor comes from an elderly man with esophageal cancer.

CDR3 DNA: TGCAGCGTTACGGCAGGGGGCAACTATGGCTACACCTTC. Its translation is CSVTAGGNYGYTF. The chain carries TRBV29-1 and TRBJ1-2, with 8 bases matching TRBD1. V gave up 5 bases and J gave up 2 bases; unmatched junction bases: 4. CDR3 length equals 13 residues. Germline CDR1 reads SQVTM; CDR2 reads ANQGSEA.